The 6 T cell receptor beta chains given below trace back to one sample, sequenced in a study of Graves' ophthalmopathy and Graves' hyperthyroidism. The TCR beta CDR3 regions underwent amplification from RNA transcripts. The authors performed first-round RT-PCR with HTBI primers and then a second-round multiplex PCR. TCRdb itself ran the multiplex PCR reads through MiXCR, one entry per CDR3 protein. The table has some 750,000 distinct CDR3 sequences, approximately 40% seen once. The sample was peripheral blood. These receptors were obtained from an adult man with Graves' ophthalmopathy.

This clonotype appeared once. Its ends do not fully match the called genes, so a read error is possible. The V gene is TRBV10-3, the J gene TRBJ1-6, with TRBD1 identical over 7 bases. CDR1 and CDR2 from the germline V gene are ENHRY and SYGVKD. The CDR3 spans 14 residues. The CDR3 DNA reads as TGTGCCATCAACACCGGGACAGCGGGTTCACCCCACCACTTC. Its translation is CAINTGTAGSPHHF.

This clonotype was seen repeatedly, ten times or more. The rearrangement links TRBV5-1 to TRBJ2-6; the D gene is possibly TRBD1 (5 bases). The CDR3 is 14 residues long. Germline V CDR1 and CDR2: SGHRS, YFSETQ. The V gene lost 4 bases and the J gene lost 2 bases, with 7 bases spanning the gap. The CDR3 DNA reads as TGCGCCAGCAGCGCGACAGCTGGGGCCAACGTCCTGACTTTC. Translating gives CASSATAGANVLTF.

With respect to this clonotype: A much larger clone lies one base from this, so it may be a read error. The rearrangement uses TRBV20-1 and TRBJ2-5; TRBD2 might be the D (6 bases). The germline V gene encodes CDR1 DFQATT and CDR2 SNEGSKA (reference sequence). V was clipped by 3 bases and J by 2 bases, with 13 bases between them. CDR3 length: 14 residues. The CDR3, as DNA: TGCAGTGCTAGTGATGGCGGGATTCAAGAGACCCAGTACTTC. Protein sequence: CSASDGGIQETQYF.

This clonotype was seen repeatedly, ten times or more. The chain recombines TRBV12-3 or TRBV12-4 with TRBJ2-5, with a tentative D call TRBD1 (5 bases). The CDR3 length is 15 residues. The germline V and J ends were trimmed by 2 bases and 1 base, with 11 bases remaining between them. This CDR3 reads CASSLTGQPQETQYF. CDR3 nucleotides: TGTGCCAGCAGTTTAACAGGCCAACCCCAAGAGACCCAGTACTTC.

V and J are TRBV10-3 and TRBJ1-2; 10 bases are a match to TRBD1. V dropped 4 bases and J dropped 8; count of bases not matched to a gene: 7. Germline lookup yields CDR1 ENHRY and CDR2 SYGVKD. The CDR3 has 14 residues. The CDR3 reads CAISVDRGARGYTF. In DNA, the CDR3 is TGTGCCATCAGTGTGGACAGGGGGGCGCGCGGCTACACCTTC.

This CDR3 is CASSILAGVGETQYF. For the CDR3, the DNA is TGTGCCAGCAGCATACTAGCGGGAGTAGGGGAGACCCAGTACTTC. The chain is built from TRBV24-1 and TRBJ2-5; 11 bases are shared with TRBD2. The ends lost 11 bases at V and 5 bases at J; junction bases unmatched: 12. Per germline, CDR1 KGHDR and CDR2 SFDVKD. The CDR3 totals 15 residues.